These 29 T cell receptor beta chains came from one sample sequenced in a study of blood T cell repertoires in COVID-19. The assay was immunoSEQ multiplex PCR, and TCRdb's table has in-frame clones only and misses some. The sample records 150,000 to 200,000 clones, around 80% being singletons. Sequenced input: peripheral blood. The receptors here all came from a woman aged 70 to 79 with acute or convalescent COVID-19.

This clone was recorded once. This chain uses TRBV5-1 with TRBJ1-2; the D gene is possibly TRBD1 (5 bases). The germline V gene has CDR1 SGHRS and CDR2 YFSETQ. V was pared by 4 bases and J by 2 bases, with 15 bases between. The CDR3 covers 15 residues. The CDR3 DNA reads as TGCGCCAGCAGCCCCGCGGACACTCTGAACTATGGCTACACCTTC. This gives the protein CASSPADTLNYGYTF.

The genes are TRBV7-6 and TRBJ1-5; the D gene is possibly TRBD1 (6 bases). The CDR3 is 14 residues long. The germline CDR1 and CDR2 sequences are SGHVS and FNYEAQ. V was trimmed by 3 bases and J by 2 bases, leaving 8 bases between them. Written as DNA, the CDR3 is TGTGCCAGCAGCTTCAGGGGTGGCAATCAGCCCCAGCATTTT. Its translation: CASSFRGGNQPQHF.

The J gene is TRBJ1-2, the V gene TRBV7-2, with a tentative D call TRBD1 (5 bases). This CDR3 region has 18 residues. The germline gives CDR1 SGHTA, CDR2 FQGNSA. Trimming took 1 base from V and 1 from J, leaving 19 bases between them. CDR3 nucleotides: TGTGCCAGCAGCTTAGGCGGAGGGGTTTCGGCAGATAACTATGGCTACACCTTC. Translation: CASSLGGGVSADNYGYTF.

This clone was seen only once. V is TRBV5-1 and J is TRBJ2-3; 12 positions agree with TRBD2. V was pared by 4 bases and J by 0 bases, with 12 bases of the junction left unmatched. The V gene's germline CDR1 is SGHRS and CDR2 YFSETQ. The CDR3 length is 19 residues. The CDR3 region has the DNA TGCGCCAGCAGCCCCCCCCTAGCGGGAGGGCCGTTTAGCACAGATACGCAGTATTTT. As protein: CASSPPLAGGPFSTDTQYF.

For the CDR3, the DNA is TGTGCCAGCAGCTGGGGGACAGGACCCGCCTCCAACTATGGCTACACCTTC. This translates into CASSWGTGPASNYGYTF. This rearrangement joins TRBV7-6 to TRBJ1-2; 8 nucleotides agree with TRBD1. CDR1 and CDR2 from the germline V gene are SGHVS and FNYEAQ. Trimming removed 4 bases from V and 2 bases from J; junction bases left unmatched: 12. The length of the CDR3 is 17 residues.

In this sample, this clone turned up once. The chain recombines TRBV19 with TRBJ2-2, with TRBD2 identical over 7 bases. Per the germline V gene, CDR1 is LNHDA and CDR2 is SQIVND (reference sequence). The CDR3 consists of 13 residues. V lost 7 bases to trimming and J lost 4 bases; unmatched junction nucleotides: 3. The CDR3 here is CASKRGSTGELFF. In DNA form, the CDR3 reads TGTGCCAGTAAACGCGGGAGCACCGGGGAGCTGTTTTTT.

The chain links TRBV19 to TRBJ1-1, with D perhaps TRBD1 (5 bases). V was pared by 7 bases and J by 2 bases, with 17 bases between. Germline V gene data show CDR1 as LNHDA and CDR2 as SQIVND (reference sequence). The CDR3 has 15 amino acids. Here the CDR3 DNA reads TGTGCCAGTAAACCGACAGCTACTACCAACACTGAAGCTTTCTTT. Its translation: CASKPTATTNTEAFF. The full variable domain, in which reference TRBV19 and TRBJ1-1 provide the parts outside the CDR3, is DGGITQSPKYLFRKEGQNVTLSCEQNLNHDAMYWYRQDPGQGLRLIYYSQIVNDFQKGDIAEGYSVSREKKESFPLTVTSAQKNPTAFYLCASKPTATTNTEAFFGQGTRLTVV.

This clone was recorded once. This chain uses TRBV29-1 with TRBJ1-1; no clear D gene. The germline V gene encodes CDR1 SQVTM and CDR2 ANQGSEA. Trimming stripped 6 bases from V and 2 bases from J, with 13 bases between. The CDR3 has 13 amino acids. The CDR3 reads CSVPRAGNTEAFF. CDR3 nucleotide sequence: TGCAGCGTCCCAAGGGCGGGAAACACTGAAGCTTTCTTT. The variable domain in full, with the rest retrieved from reference TRBV29-1 and TRBJ1-1, is SAVISQKPSRDICQRGTSLTIQCQVDSQVTMMFWYRQQPGQSLTLIATANQGSEATYESGFVIDKFPISRPNLTFSTLTVSNMSPEDSSIYLCSVPRAGNTEAFFGQGTRLTVV.

The chain couples TRBV3-1 (or the pseudogene TRBV3-2) to TRBJ2-2, with 7 bases aligning to TRBD2. Germline values: CDR1 LGHDT, CDR2 YNNKEL (reference sequence). J was trimmed by 2 bases and V by 4 bases; bases with no gene match: 4. The CDR3 is 15 amino acids. CDR3 sequence: CASSLRGGNTGELFF. The CDR3 DNA reads TGTGCCAGCAGCCTTCGCGGGGGTAACACCGGGGAGCTGTTTTTT.

The J gene is TRBJ1-6, the V gene TRBV6-6; 9 nucleotides align to TRBD1. V lost 4 bases to trimming and J lost 9 bases; unmatched junction nucleotides: 4. Germline V gene lookup returns CDR1 MNHNY and CDR2 SVGAGI (reference sequence). The CDR3 contains 14 residues. DNA for the CDR3: TGTGCCAGCAGTTTGCCGGACAGGGGTTCACCCCTCCACTTT. As protein: CASSLPDRGSPLHF.

This chain connects TRBV6-5 to TRBJ1-3, with D possibly TRBD1 on 6 matching bases. CDR1 is MNHEY, CDR2 SVGAGI, per germline. The CDR3 consists of 15 residues. The V gene lost 7 bases and the J gene lost 0 bases, with 13 bases spanning the gap. The CDR3, as DNA: TGTGCCAGCACTGCAACAGGGAGCTCTGGAAACACCATATATTTT. Translation gives CASTATGSSGNTIYF.

This clone turned up a few times. V usage is TRBV2 and J usage is TRBJ2-7; 9 bases line up with TRBD1. This CDR3 is built from 15 residues. Germline assignment: CDR1 SNHLY and CDR2 FYNNEI. V trimming: 3 bases; J trimming: 6 bases; junction bases outside the gene matches: 9. The CDR3 sequence: CASSDGTGSWGEQYF. In DNA, the CDR3 is TGTGCCAGCAGTGACGGGACAGGGAGTTGGGGCGAGCAGTACTTC.

The V gene is TRBV28, the J gene TRBJ1-2; D remains ambiguous. Looked up from germline, CDR1 is MDHEN and CDR2 is SYDVKM. V shed 5 bases and J shed 4 bases, with 11 bases lying between them. The CDR3 is made up of 13 amino acids. This CDR3 reads CASSTTRIYGYTF. The CDR3 DNA is TGTGCCAGCAGTACCACACGAATCTATGGCTACACCTTC.

The chain uses TRBV6-5 and TRBJ2-7, with 8 positions matching TRBD1. The V gene's germline CDR1 is MNHEY and CDR2 SVGAGI. The CDR3 loop spans 16 amino acids. The V gene end was trimmed by 3 bases and the J gene end by 1 base; junction bases not matched to a gene: 8. CDR3 bases: TGTGCCAGCAGTTATTTCAGAACAGGGGGATCCTACGAGCAGTACTTC. Translating gives CASSYFRTGGSYEQYF.

The chain couples TRBV18 to TRBJ2-7; 11 nucleotides line up with TRBD2. The CDR3 is 16 amino acids. Germline values: CDR1 KGHSH, CDR2 LQKENI. After removal of 2 bases from V and 2 bases from J, the junction contained 5 bases not matched to a gene. CDR3 DNA sequence: TGTGCCAGCTCACCAACTAGCGGGGGAGGCCCCTACGAGCAGTACTTC. Encoded protein: CASSPTSGGGPYEQYF.

The chain is built from TRBV24-1 and TRBJ2-3; no clear D. Between the trimmed V and J ends, which lost 0 bases and 3 bases, there was a span of 9 bases. Germline V gene sequence: CDR1 KGHDR, CDR2 SFDVKD. This CDR3 region has 15 residues. The CDR3 DNA sequence: TGTGCCACCAGTGATTTGGGAGTTGATACAGATACGCAGTATTTT. It yields the protein CATSDLGVDTDTQYF.

The gene calls are TRBV5-5 and TRBJ2-7; 8 bases are shared with TRBD1. V was pared by 3 bases and J by 1 base, with 12 bases of the junction left unmatched. Germline V CDR1 and CDR2: SGHKS, YYEKEE (reference sequence). The CDR3 runs to 17 residues. This CDR3 is CASSSVPTGGASYEQYF. In nucleotides, the CDR3 is TGTGCCAGCAGCTCGGTCCCCACAGGGGGTGCGTCCTACGAGCAGTACTTC.

This chain links TRBV21-1 with TRBJ2-7; the table gives TRBD1 as D, unverified against the DNA. TRBV21-1 is flagged as a pseudogene. This CDR3 spans 14 amino acids. CDR3 DNA: TGTGCCAGCAGCAAACGGGGGACAGTCTACGAGCAGTACTTC. It specifies CASSKRGTVYEQYF.

This chain connects TRBV7-2 to TRBJ1-3, with 11 nucleotides matching TRBD1. The J segment lost 4 bases and the V segment lost 7 bases, leaving 3 bases of the junction unmatched. There are 14 residues in the CDR3. CDR1 and CDR2 from the germline V gene are SGHTA and FQGNSA. CDR3 amino acids: CASTRTGGGNTIYF. DNA of the CDR3: TGTGCCAGCACTCGGACAGGGGGCGGAAACACCATATATTTT.

The genes are TRBV6-5 and TRBJ1-1, with TRBD1 matching over 8 bases. With 6 bases clipped from V and 4 bases from J, the junction kept 7 bases outside the gene matches. Germline V lookup: CDR1 MNHEY, CDR2 SVGAGI. This CDR3 has 14 residues. This chain's CDR3 is CASSIFRGLTEAFF. The DNA of the CDR3 is TGTGCCAGCAGCATCTTCAGGGGGCTCACTGAAGCTTTCTTT.

The V gene is TRBV2, the J gene TRBJ2-1, with a possible D match to TRBD2 (5 bases). V was trimmed by 2 bases and J by 9 bases, leaving 20 bases between them. This CDR3 is 16 amino acids long. CDR1 and CDR2 from the germline V gene are SNHLY and FYNNEI. CDR3 region: CASSELPQDWRSEQFF. The CDR3 nucleotides read TGTGCCAGCAGTGAACTTCCCCAGGACTGGAGAAGTGAGCAGTTCTTC. The complete variable domain, with remaining parts taken from reference TRBV2 and TRBJ2-1, reads EPEVTQTPSHQVTQMGQEVILRCVPISNHLYFYWYRQILGQKVEFLVSFYNNEISEKSEIFDDQFSVERPDGSNFTLKIRSTKLEDSAMYFCASSELPQDWRSEQFFGPGTRLTVL.

V usage is TRBV4-3 and J usage is TRBJ2-1; no clear D. CDR1 LGHNA and CDR2 YSLEER come from the germline V gene. Trimming left V 1 base short and J 1 base short, with 11 bases between. The CDR3 length is 16 residues. The CDR3 here is CASSQGNAGSYNEQFF. The CDR3 DNA is TGCGCCAGCAGCCAAGGTAACGCCGGGTCCTACAATGAGCAGTTCTTC.

This clone has a single count. The CDR3 DNA is TGTGCCAGCTCACCAGGGCCGATCTATGGCTACACCTTC. Translated, it gives CASSPGPIYGYTF. This rearrangement joins TRBV18 to TRBJ1-2; no clear D. The germline gives CDR1 KGHSH, CDR2 LQKENI. The V end was cut by 2 bases, the J end by 4 bases, with 8 bases between. The CDR3 length is 13 residues.

This chain uses TRBV7-9 with TRBJ2-2; TRBD1 might be the D (6 bases). Germline-derived CDR1 and CDR2 are SEHNR and FQNEAQ (reference sequence). Between the trimmed V and J ends, which lost 7 bases and 6 bases, there was a span of 15 bases. The CDR3 length is 14 residues. The CDR3 region is CASTSGVVAGELFF. CDR3 sequence (DNA): TGTGCCAGCACCTCAGGGGTTGTCGCCGGGGAGCTGTTTTTT.

As for this clone: Within the sample, other DNA sequences also encode this same CDR3. The chain combines TRBV5-4 with TRBJ2-7; D may be TRBD1 (6 bases). The CDR3 loop spans 14 amino acids. V dropped 1 base and J dropped 0 bases, with 8 bases sitting between them. Germline CDR1 and CDR2: SGHNT and YYREEE (reference sequence). CDR3: CASSLKQGSYEQYF. The CDR3 DNA follows: TGTGCCAGCAGCTTGAAACAGGGCTCCTACGAGCAGTACTTC.

The chain combines TRBV11-2 with TRBJ2-3; 9 bases match TRBD2. Unmatched junction bases numbered 6, after V lost 4 bases and J lost 4 bases. From germline, CDR1 is SGHAT and CDR2 FQNNGV. The CDR3 loop spans 15 amino acids. CDR3 DNA sequence: TGTGCCAGCAGCTCCATTGGACTAGCGCCAGATACGCAGTATTTT. This encodes CASSSIGLAPDTQYF.

The chain employs TRBV4-3 and TRBJ1-5; TRBD1 agrees at 7 bases. V trimming: 5 bases; J trimming: 0 bases; junction bases outside the gene matches: 4. This CDR3 is built from 15 residues. Germline CDR1 is LGHNA and CDR2 is YSLEER. Written as DNA, the CDR3 is TGCGCCAGCAGCTTGGACAGGAATAGCAATCAGCCCCAGCATTTT. This encodes CASSLDRNSNQPQHF.

This chain uses TRBV27 with TRBJ1-5; D might be TRBD1 (5 bases). Deletions cut 8 bases from V and 3 bases from J, with 17 bases between. Germline-derived CDR1 and CDR2 are MNHEY and SMNVEV (reference sequence). The CDR3 sequence is 15 residues long. CDR3 in amino acids: CASPPRGVANQPQHF. As DNA, the CDR3 is TGTGCCAGCCCCCCGCGGGGGGTAGCCAATCAGCCCCAGCATTTT.

This clone was recorded only once. The rearrangement links TRBV5-6 to TRBJ1-4; possibly TRBD1 for D (5 bases). The CDR3 has 16 residues. The germline V gene has CDR1 SGHDT and CDR2 YYEEEE. V lost 4 bases and J lost 0, with 13 bases in between. The CDR3 region is CASSRRSGATNEKLFF. The DNA for the CDR3 is TGTGCCAGCAGCAGACGCTCGGGGGCAACTAATGAAAAACTGTTTTTT.